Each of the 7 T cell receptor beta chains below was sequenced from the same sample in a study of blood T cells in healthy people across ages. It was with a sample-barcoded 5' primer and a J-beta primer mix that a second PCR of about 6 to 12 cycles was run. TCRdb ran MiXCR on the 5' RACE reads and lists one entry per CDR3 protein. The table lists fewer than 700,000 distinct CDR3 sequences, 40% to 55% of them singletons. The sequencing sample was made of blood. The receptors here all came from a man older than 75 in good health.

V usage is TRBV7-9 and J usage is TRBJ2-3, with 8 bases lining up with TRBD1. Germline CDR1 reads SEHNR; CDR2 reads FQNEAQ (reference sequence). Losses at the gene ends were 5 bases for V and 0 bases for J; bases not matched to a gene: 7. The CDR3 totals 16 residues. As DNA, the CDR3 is TGTGCCAGCAGCAGGACAGGGACCTTTAGCACAGATACGCAGTATTTT. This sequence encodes CASSRTGTFSTDTQYF.

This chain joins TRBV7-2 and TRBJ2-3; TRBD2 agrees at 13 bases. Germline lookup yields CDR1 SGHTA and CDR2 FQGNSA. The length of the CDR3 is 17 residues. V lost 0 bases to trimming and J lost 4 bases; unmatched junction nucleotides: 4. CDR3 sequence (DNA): TGTGCCAGCAGCTTAGCCGGGACTAGCGGGACTTCAGATACGCAGTATTTT. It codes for CASSLAGTSGTSDTQYF.

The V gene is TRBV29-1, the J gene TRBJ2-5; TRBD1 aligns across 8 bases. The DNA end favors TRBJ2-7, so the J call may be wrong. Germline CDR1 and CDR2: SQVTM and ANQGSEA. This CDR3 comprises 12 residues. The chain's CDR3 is CSGGTGYYEQYF. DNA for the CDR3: TGCAGCGGGGGGACAGGATACTACGAGCAGTACTTC.

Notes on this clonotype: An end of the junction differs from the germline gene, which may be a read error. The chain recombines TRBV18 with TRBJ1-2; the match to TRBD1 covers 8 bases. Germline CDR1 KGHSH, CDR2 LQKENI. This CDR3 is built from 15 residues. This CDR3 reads CASAPPARQGYGYTF. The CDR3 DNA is TGTGCCAGCGCACCACCAGCGCGACAGGGGTATGGCTACACCTTC.

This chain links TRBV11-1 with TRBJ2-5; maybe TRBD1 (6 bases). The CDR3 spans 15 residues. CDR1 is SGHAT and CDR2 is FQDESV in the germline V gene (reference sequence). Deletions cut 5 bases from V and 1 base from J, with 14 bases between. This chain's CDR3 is CASSRTGGPQETQYF. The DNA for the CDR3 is TGTGCCAGCAGCCGAACTGGGGGCCCCCAAGAGACCCAGTACTTC.

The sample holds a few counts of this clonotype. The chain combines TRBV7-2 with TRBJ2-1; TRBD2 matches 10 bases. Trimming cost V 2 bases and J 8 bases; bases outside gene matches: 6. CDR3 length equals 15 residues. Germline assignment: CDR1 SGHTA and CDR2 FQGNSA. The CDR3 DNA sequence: TGTGCCAGCAGCTTAACTAGCGGGGCTTTCCATGAGCAGTTCTTC. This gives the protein CASSLTSGAFHEQFF.

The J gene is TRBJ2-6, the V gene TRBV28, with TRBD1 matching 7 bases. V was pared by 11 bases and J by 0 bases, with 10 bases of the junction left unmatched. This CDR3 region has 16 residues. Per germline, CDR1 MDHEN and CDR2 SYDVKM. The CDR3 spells CAVRGQVLSGANVLTF. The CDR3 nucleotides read TGTGCCGTAAGAGGACAGGTCCTCTCTGGGGCCAACGTCCTGACTTTC.